The clone carrying this T cell receptor (beta chain) was counted a single time. The source of the sample is a study of blood T cell repertoires in COVID-19. Here immunoSEQ multiplex PCR was the method, and the copy in TCRdb shows in-frame clones only, minus some. The top ten clones hold 2.5% to 3.5% of a sample with around 170,000 clones, around 80% of them seen once. Trimming removed 6 bases from V and 0 bases from J, with 11 bases in between. The CDR3 runs to 14 residues. Germline CDR1 reads KGHSH; CDR2 reads LQKENI. This TCR derives from a woman aged 55-70 years with acute or convalescent COVID-19. This chain uses TRBV18 with TRBJ1-1; D possibly corresponds to TRBD1 (5 bases). The sample comprised peripheral blood. The CDR3 DNA is TGTGCCAGCTCGACAGTTTTAATGAACACTGAAGCTTTCTTT. Translating it yields CASSTVLMNTEAFF.